The sequence of this T cell receptor beta chain was determined in a study of beta chain features in type 1 diabetes. Investigators reverse transcribed all isolated RNA, so they sequenced expressed TCRB transcripts. Sequenced by immunoSEQ multiplex PCR; TCRdb stores in-frame clones only, minus some. The sample has about 190,000 clones; 7% to 9% are singletons. Notes on the study in general: Type 1 diabetes patients had VDJ junctions that carried fewer insertions and more deletions. It was possible that PCR favored shorter templates, equally so in patients and controls. Shortening that was moderate but significant affected the TCRB CDR3s of Type 1 diabetes patients in all four CD4+ subsets.

This clone occurred a few times. Antigen unknown. Germline CDR1 and CDR2: MDHEN and SYDVKM. The CDR3 has 15 amino acids. V was shortened by 4 bases and J by 7 bases, with 16 bases between the two germline ends. Material for sequencing was central memory CD4+ T cells from blood. The chain has TRBV28 and TRBJ1-4, with a tentative D call TRBD1 (5 bases). The clonotype originates from a man aged 18 to 29 with type 1 diabetes. The CDR3 DNA follows: TGTGCCAGCAGTTCGCCGGGGGAAGGGACTGAAAAACTGTTTTTT. As protein: CASSSPGEGTEKLFF.